This T cell receptor (beta chain) was found in a study of blood T cell repertoires in COVID-19. Study background: Sources were T cells, B-cell-depleted T cells, or PBMCs; the material itself was cDNA or gDNA.

Repertoires were generated with immunoSEQ multiplex PCR, while TCRdb's copy carries only in-frame clones and drops some. The table lists 350,000 to 500,000 clones, roughly 90% of them singletons. From germline, CDR1 is MNHEY and CDR2 SVGEGT. V lost 2 bases, J lost 6 bases, and 6 bases stayed unmatched. The CDR3 contains 16 residues. Recruits, aged roughly 18 to 89 years, lived in 24 US areas. Each participant's cohort was designated according to participant-reported clinical history. Exposed participants came across a COVID-19 case within 2 weeks before study entry. This chain uses TRBV6-2 or TRBV6-3 with TRBJ1-5; 11 bases align to TRBD1. The sample taken for sequencing was PBMCs or T cells enriched from blood (not recorded which). This TCR came from a woman between 18 and 30 years old who had been exposed to COVID-19. Written as DNA, the CDR3 is TGTGCCAGCAGTTACCCCGGGACAGGGGGTTTTCAGCCCCAGCATTTT. Translation: CASSYPGTGGFQPQHF.